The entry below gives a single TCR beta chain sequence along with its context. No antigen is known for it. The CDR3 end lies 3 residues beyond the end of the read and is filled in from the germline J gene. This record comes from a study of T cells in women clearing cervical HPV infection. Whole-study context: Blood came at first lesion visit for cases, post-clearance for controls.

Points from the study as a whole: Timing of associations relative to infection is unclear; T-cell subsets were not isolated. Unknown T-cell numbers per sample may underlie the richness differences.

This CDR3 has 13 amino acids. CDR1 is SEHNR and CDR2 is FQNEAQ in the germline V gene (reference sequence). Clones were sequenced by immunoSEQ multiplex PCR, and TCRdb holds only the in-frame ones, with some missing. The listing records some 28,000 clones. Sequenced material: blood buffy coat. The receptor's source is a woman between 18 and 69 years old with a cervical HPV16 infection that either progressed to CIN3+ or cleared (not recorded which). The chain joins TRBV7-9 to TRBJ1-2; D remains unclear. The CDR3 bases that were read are TGTGCCAGCAGTCCCCTAGCCAAAAACATC. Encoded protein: CASSPLAKNI. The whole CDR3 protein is CASSPLAKNIYTF. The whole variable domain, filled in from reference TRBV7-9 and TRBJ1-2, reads DTGVSQNPRHKITKRGQNVTFRCDPISEHNRLYWYRQTLGQGPEFLTYFQNEAQLEKSRLLSDRFSAERPKGSFSTLEIQRTEQGDSAMYLCASSPLAKNIYTFGSGTRLTVV.